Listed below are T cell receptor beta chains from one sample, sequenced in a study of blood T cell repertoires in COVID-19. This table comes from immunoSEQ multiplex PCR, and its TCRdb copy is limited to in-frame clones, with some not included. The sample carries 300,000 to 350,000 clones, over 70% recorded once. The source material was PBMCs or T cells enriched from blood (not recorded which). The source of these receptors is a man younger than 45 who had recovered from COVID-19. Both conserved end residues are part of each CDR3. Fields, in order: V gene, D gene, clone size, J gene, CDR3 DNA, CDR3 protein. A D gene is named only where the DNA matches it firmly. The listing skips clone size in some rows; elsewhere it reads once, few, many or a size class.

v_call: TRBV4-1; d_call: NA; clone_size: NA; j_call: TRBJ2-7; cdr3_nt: TGCGCCAGCAGCCAAGATCTCTACGAGCAGTACTTC; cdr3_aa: CASSQDLYEQYF
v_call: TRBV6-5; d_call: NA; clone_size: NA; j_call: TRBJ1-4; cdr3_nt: TGTGCCAGCAGTTGGCACACAACTAATGAAAAACTGTTTTTT; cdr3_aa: CASSWHTTNEKLFF
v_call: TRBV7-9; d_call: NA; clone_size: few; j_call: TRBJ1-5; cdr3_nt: TGTGCCAGCAGCTCGGACGGGATTAGCAATCAGCCCCAGCATTTT; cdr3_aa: CASSSDGISNQPQHF
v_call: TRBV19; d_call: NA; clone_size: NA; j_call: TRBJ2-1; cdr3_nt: TGTGCCAGTAGTTATGGCGGGGGCCCCTACAATGAGCAGTTCTTC; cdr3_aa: CASSYGGGPYNEQFF
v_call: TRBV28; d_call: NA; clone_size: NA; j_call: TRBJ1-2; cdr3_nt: TGTGCCAGCAGCACCCCAGTGGGAGGCGGCTATGGCTACACCTTC; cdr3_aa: CASSTPVGGGYGYTF
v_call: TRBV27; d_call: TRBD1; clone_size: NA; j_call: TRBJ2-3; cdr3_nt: TGTGCCAGCAGTCTCGGGACAGGCACATTCACAGATACGCAGTATTTT; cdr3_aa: CASSLGTGTFTDTQYF
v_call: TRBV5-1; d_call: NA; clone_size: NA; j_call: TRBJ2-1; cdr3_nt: TGCGCCAGCAGCTTCGGAGGACTCGACAATGAGCAGTTCTTC; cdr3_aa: CASSFGGLDNEQFF
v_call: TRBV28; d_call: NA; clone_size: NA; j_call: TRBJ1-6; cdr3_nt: TGTGCCAGCAGTTTAATAAGCGGGGGGAATTCACCCCTCCACTTT; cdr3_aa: CASSLISGGNSPLHF
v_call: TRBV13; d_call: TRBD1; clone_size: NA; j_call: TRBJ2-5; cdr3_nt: TGTGCCAGCAGTCCAGCCGAGGACAGGGTAGAGACCCAGTACTTC; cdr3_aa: CASSPAEDRVETQYF
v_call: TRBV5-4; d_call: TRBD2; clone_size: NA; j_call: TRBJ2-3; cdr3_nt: TGTGCCAGCAGCTTGAGACTAGCGGGGGGAGCCGATACGCAGTATTTT; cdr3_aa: CASSLRLAGGADTQYF
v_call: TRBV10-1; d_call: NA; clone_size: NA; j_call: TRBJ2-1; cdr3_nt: TGCGCCAGCAGTGAACAGAACAATGAGCAGTTCTTC; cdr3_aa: CASSEQNNEQFF
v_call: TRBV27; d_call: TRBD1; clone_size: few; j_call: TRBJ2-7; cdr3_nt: TGTGCCAGCAGGTTAGGGCCACACAGGGGCTCCTACGAGCAGTACTTC; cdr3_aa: CASRLGPHRGSYEQYF
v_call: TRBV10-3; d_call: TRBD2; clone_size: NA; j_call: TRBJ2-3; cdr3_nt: TGTGCCATCAGTGCTACTAGCGGGGTTGGAGATACGCAGTATTTT; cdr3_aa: CAISATSGVGDTQYF
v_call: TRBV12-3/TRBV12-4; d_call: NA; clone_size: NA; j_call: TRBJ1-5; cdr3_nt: TGTGCCAGCAGTTTGTGGGAGCAGCCCCAGCATTTT; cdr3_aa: CASSLWEQPQHF
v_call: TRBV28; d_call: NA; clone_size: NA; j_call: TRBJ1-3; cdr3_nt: TGTGCCAGCAGTTTTTCCTCAGGCATCGGAAACACCATATATTTT; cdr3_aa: CASSFSSGIGNTIYF
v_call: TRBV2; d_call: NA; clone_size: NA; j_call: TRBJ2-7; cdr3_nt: TGTGCCAGCAGTGGATTAAACAGGGCGACTTACGAGCAGTACTTC; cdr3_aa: CASSGLNRATYEQYF
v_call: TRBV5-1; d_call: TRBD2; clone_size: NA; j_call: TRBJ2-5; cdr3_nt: TGCGCCAGCAGCTCGAAGCGGGGGGGCCGGGTGTGGCAAGAGACCCAGTACTTC; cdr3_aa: CASSSKRGGRVWQETQYF
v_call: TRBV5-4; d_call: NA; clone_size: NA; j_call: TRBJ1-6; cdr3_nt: TGTGCCAGTGACATCTCCCCTCGGAATAATTCACCCCTCCACTTT; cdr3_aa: CASDISPRNNSPLHF
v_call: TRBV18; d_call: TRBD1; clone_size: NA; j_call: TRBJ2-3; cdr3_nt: TGTGCCAGCTCACCACAGGGGGCAAGCACAGATACGCAGTATTTT; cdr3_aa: CASSPQGASTDTQYF
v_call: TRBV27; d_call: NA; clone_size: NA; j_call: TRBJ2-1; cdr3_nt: TGTGCCAGCACCTCCGTAGGGGCTCTGAATGAGCAGTTCTTC; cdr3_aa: CASTSVGALNEQFF
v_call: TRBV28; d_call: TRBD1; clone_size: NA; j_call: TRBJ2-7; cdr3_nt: TGTGCCAGCAGGAACCGGGACAGGGGAGGCGAGCAGTACTTC; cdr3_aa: CASRNRDRGGEQYF
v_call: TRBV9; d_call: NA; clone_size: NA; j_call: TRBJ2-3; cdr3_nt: TGTGCCAGCGGCCAGGGGGGACAGCCCACAGATACGCAGTATTTT; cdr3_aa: CASGQGGQPTDTQYF
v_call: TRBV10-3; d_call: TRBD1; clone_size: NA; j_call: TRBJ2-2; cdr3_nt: TGTGCCATCAGTGAGTGGGGACAGGGCCTCGGCTCGGGCACCGGGGAGCTGTTTTTT; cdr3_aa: CAISEWGQGLGSGTGELFF